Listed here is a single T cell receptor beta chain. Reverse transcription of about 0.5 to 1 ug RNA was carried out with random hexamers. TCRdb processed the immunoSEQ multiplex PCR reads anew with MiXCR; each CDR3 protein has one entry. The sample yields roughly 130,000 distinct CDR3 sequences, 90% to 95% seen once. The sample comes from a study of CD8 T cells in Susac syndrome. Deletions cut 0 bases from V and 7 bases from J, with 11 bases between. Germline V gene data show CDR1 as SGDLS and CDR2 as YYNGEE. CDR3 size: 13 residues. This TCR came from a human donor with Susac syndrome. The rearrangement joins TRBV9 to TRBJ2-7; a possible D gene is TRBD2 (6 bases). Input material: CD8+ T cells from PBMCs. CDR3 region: CASSVGGSGEQYF. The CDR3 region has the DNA TGTGCCAGCAGCGTAGGAGGCAGCGGGGAGCAGTACTTC.